The clone carrying this T cell receptor beta chain was picked up a small number of times. This sample is drawn from a study of CD8 T cells in ankylosing spondylitis. TCRdb re-derived calls from the 5' RACE reads in MiXCR, one entry per CDR3 protein. The table records some 270,000 distinct CDR3 sequences, 30% to 40% of them present only once. The clonotype originates from a male donor with ankylosing spondylitis or in good health (not recorded which). Sequenced sample: blood, either unsorted or a sorted T cell fraction (not recorded which).

In nucleotides, the CDR3 is TGCAGTGCTAGAGAAGGACTAGCGGGGGCCACGCAGTATTTT. Translated: CSAREGLAGATQYF. The chain is built from TRBV20-1 and TRBJ2-3; 13 positions agree with TRBD2. The CDR3 spans 14 residues. V gave up 0 bases and J gave up 9 bases; unmatched junction bases: 3. Germline V lookup: CDR1 DFQATT, CDR2 SNEGSKA (reference sequence).